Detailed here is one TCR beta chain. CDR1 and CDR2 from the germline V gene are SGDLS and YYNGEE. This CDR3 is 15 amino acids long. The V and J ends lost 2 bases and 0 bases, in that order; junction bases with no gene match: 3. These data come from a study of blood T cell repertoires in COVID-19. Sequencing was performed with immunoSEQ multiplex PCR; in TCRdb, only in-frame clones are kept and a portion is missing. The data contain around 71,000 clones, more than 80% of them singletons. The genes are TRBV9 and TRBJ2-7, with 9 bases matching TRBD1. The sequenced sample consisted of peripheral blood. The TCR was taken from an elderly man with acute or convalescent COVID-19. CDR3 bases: TGTGCCAGCAGCGTCGGGACAGGGAGCTCCTACGAGCAGTACTTC. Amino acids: CASSVGTGSSYEQYF.